Below are 24 T cell receptor beta chains sequenced from a single sample in a study of PD-1 blockade in classical Hodgkin lymphoma. No patient escaped relapse after autologous stem cell transplantation, and brentuximab vedotin exposure varied. Generated by immunoSEQ multiplex PCR, the TCRdb table keeps only in-frame clones and is missing some. This sample yields tens of thousands of clones, of which just over 70% are seen a single time; around 3.7% belongs to the top ten. The sequences come from peripheral blood mononuclear cells (PBMCs), collected before the second cycle of nivolumab. Receptor source: a human donor with classical Hodgkin lymphoma.

This chain joins TRBV29-1 and TRBJ2-3; D remains unclear. The CDR3 covers 10 residues. Germline V gives CDR1 SQVTM, CDR2 ANQGSEA. V dropped 4 bases and J dropped 6 bases, with 5 bases sitting between them. CDR3 sequence (DNA): TGCAGCGTTGGGATTGATACGCAGTATTTT. Translating it yields CSVGIDTQYF.

This clone has a handful of counts. The chain combines TRBV5-6 with TRBJ1-2, with a possible D match to TRBD1 (5 bases). From germline, CDR1 is SGHDT and CDR2 YYEEEE. The V end was cut by 3 bases, the J end by 4 bases, with 16 bases between. The CDR3 length is 15 residues. The CDR3 nucleotides read TGTGCCAGCAGCTGGGACGGTGAGCAAGGCTATGGCTACACCTTC. Residues: CASSWDGEQGYGYTF.

The rearrangement uses TRBV6-5 and TRBJ1-1; 9 nucleotides match TRBD1. Germline-derived CDR1 and CDR2 are MNHEY and SVGAGI. The CDR3 has 14 amino acids. Trimming at V came to 4 bases and at J to 6 bases, leaving 6 bases not matched to a gene. The DNA of the CDR3 is TGTGCCAGCAGTTCTAACAGGGGGCCCGCTGAAGCTTTCTTT. Amino acids: CASSSNRGPAEAFF.

The chain uses TRBV28 and TRBJ2-3, with a weak D call TRBD2 (6 bases). The V end lost 1 base, the J end lost 7 bases, and 15 bases lay between the germline ends. The CDR3 is 15 residues long. Germline-derived CDR1 and CDR2 are MDHEN and SYDVKM. CDR3 DNA sequence: TGTGCCAGCAGTTTATTCCAGGGAGGCAGGAATACGCAGTATTTT. Translation: CASSLFQGGRNTQYF.

This clone was detected only a few times. The chain joins TRBV13 to TRBJ2-7; D is unclear. The ends were cut back, 2 bases at V and 0 bases at J, with 8 bases in the middle. The germline CDR1 and CDR2 sequences are PRHDT and FYEKMQ (reference sequence). The length of the CDR3 is 14 residues. The CDR3 protein is CASSLMYSSYEQYF. Written as DNA, the CDR3 is TGTGCCAGCAGCTTAATGTACAGCTCCTACGAGCAGTACTTC.

A word on this clone: A junction boundary mismatches the germline segment, possibly from a read error. V usage is TRBV4-2 and J usage is TRBJ2-7, with D uncertain. The CDR3 has 14 residues. Germline CDR1 LGHNA, CDR2 YNFKEQ. CDR3 protein: CARSQVLVSHEQYF. The CDR3 nucleotides read TGTGCCCGCAGCCAAGTTCTAGTCTCCCACGAGCAGTACTTC.

The gene calls are TRBV5-4 and TRBJ2-2; 8 bases are a match to TRBD1. V was pared by 1 base and J by 5 bases, with 4 bases of the junction left unmatched. The germline V gene has CDR1 SGHNT and CDR2 YYREEE (reference sequence). The CDR3 runs 15 residues. CDR3 coding DNA: TGTGCCAGCAGCTTGCAGGGGGCTAAAACCGGGGAGCTGTTTTTT. Residues: CASSLQGAKTGELFF.

The chain recombines TRBV11-2 with TRBJ2-2; D remains unclear. The CDR3 consists of 15 residues. Trimming removed 2 bases at V and 6 bases at J, with 13 bases between. Germline lookup yields CDR1 SGHAT and CDR2 FQNNGV. CDR3 DNA: TGTGCCAGCAGCTTAACAGACGGGTTCCCCGGGGAGCTGTTTTTT. Its translation is CASSLTDGFPGELFF.

The V gene is TRBV18, the J gene TRBJ2-3; 7 bases agree with TRBD1. V trimming: 6 bases; J trimming: 5 bases; junction bases outside the gene matches: 8. Germline CDR1 reads KGHSH; CDR2 reads LQKENI. This CDR3 is 14 amino acids long. DNA of the CDR3: TGTGCCAGCTCCCTTACGCGACAGGGAGATACGCAGTATTTT. This sequence encodes CASSLTRQGDTQYF.

J is TRBJ2-3 and V is TRBV7-9; no reliable D call. Trimming removed 5 bases from V and 4 bases from J, with 7 bases in between. Germline CDR1 and CDR2: SEHNR and FQNEAQ (reference sequence). The CDR3 is 12 residues long. The CDR3 here is CASSATPDTQYF. CDR3 DNA: TGTGCCAGCAGCGCAACCCCAGATACGCAGTATTTT.

The chain uses TRBV30 and TRBJ1-6; D is unclear. The V gene lost 8 bases and the J gene lost 0 bases, with 8 bases spanning the gap. The CDR3 has 13 amino acids. Germline V gene data show CDR1 as GTSNPN and CDR2 as SVGIG (reference sequence). CDR3 amino acids: CAGTSSYNSPLHF. CDR3 sequence (DNA): TGTGCCGGCACTAGCTCCTATAATTCACCCCTCCACTTT.

The sample holds a few counts of this clone. This chain uses TRBV7-2 with TRBJ1-1; the D is unclear. Trimming took 2 bases from V and 4 from J, leaving 8 bases between them. This CDR3 has 13 amino acids. Germline CDR1 and CDR2: SGHTA and FQGNSA. CDR3 coding DNA: TGTGCCAGCAGCTTAACGGCAGCCACTGAAGCTTTCTTT. Protein sequence: CASSLTAATEAFF.

J is TRBJ1-3 and V is TRBV27; perhaps TRBD1 as D (5 bases). This CDR3 is built from 14 residues. The germline V and J ends were trimmed by 7 bases and 3 bases, with 13 bases remaining between them. Germline CDR1 and CDR2: MNHEY and SMNVEV (reference sequence). CDR3 coding DNA: TGTGCCAGCAAAGGAATGGGGGTTGGAAACACCATATATTTT. Translating gives CASKGMGVGNTIYF.

This clone turned up a few times. This chain links TRBV25-1 with TRBJ1-1; D unclear. Trimming cost V 6 bases and J 3 bases, with 8 bases left between them. The CDR3 runs to 12 residues. Germline CDR1 MGHDK, CDR2 SYGVNS. In DNA, the CDR3 is TGTGCCAGCAGATTCGGAGACACTGAAGCTTTCTTT. As protein: CASRFGDTEAFF.

The J gene is TRBJ2-7, the V gene TRBV4-3; D gene unclear. The CDR3 runs to 13 residues. Germline lookup yields CDR1 LGHNA and CDR2 YSLEER. V lost 1 base to trimming and J lost 4 bases, with 8 bases between them. In DNA, the CDR3 is TGCGCCAGCAGCCAAGGGTGGGGTTACGAGCAGTACTTC. Translated, it gives CASSQGWGYEQYF.

This chain connects TRBV28 to TRBJ2-7, with 8 bases identical to TRBD1. With 3 bases clipped from V and 6 bases from J, the junction kept 4 bases outside the gene matches. The CDR3 spans 13 residues. Germline V gene data show CDR1 as MDHEN and CDR2 as SYDVKM. CDR3 nucleotide sequence: TGTGCCAGCAGTTTGGACAGGGTGGTCGAGCAGTACTTC. Its translation is CASSLDRVVEQYF.

This sequence joins TRBV6-5 and TRBJ1-2, with a tentative D call TRBD1 (5 bases). The CDR3 totals 13 residues. V gave up 2 bases and J gave up 7 bases, with 11 bases separating them. The germline V gene has CDR1 MNHEY and CDR2 SVGAGI. The CDR3 bases are TGTGCCAGCAGTTACAGTCAGGGACGTGGCTACACCTTC. Translating gives CASSYSQGRGYTF.

The J gene is TRBJ2-7, the V gene TRBV5-4; TRBD2 agrees at 7 bases. V lost 4 bases, J lost 5 bases, and 9 bases stayed unmatched. Germline CDR1 is SGHNT and CDR2 is YYREEE (reference sequence). The CDR3 is made up of 14 amino acids. The CDR3 reads CASSPIGGGDEQYF. In nucleotides, the CDR3 is TGTGCCAGCAGCCCAATTGGGGGAGGGGACGAGCAGTACTTC.

This chain uses TRBV6-5 with TRBJ2-2; perhaps TRBD1 as D (6 bases). The germline V and J ends were trimmed by 3 bases and 0 bases, with 8 bases remaining between them. The CDR3 extends over 15 amino acids. In germline, CDR1 is MNHEY, CDR2 SVGAGI. CDR3 region: CASSYAGANTGELFF. For the CDR3, the DNA is TGTGCCAGCAGTTATGCAGGGGCGAACACCGGGGAGCTGTTTTTT.

V usage is TRBV7-9 and J usage is TRBJ2-4; TRBD1 agrees at 7 bases. The length of the CDR3 is 13 residues. After removal of 7 bases from V and 5 bases from J, the junction contained 5 bases not matched to a gene. Germline loops: CDR1 SEHNR, CDR2 FQNEAQ (reference sequence). The CDR3 reads CASILTGENIQYF. The DNA of the CDR3 is TGTGCCAGCATCCTCACAGGGGAAAACATTCAGTACTTC.

This clone appeared a few times. The chain combines TRBV7-9 with TRBJ2-3; either TRBD1 or TRBD2 may supply D (5 bases each). V gave up 6 bases and J gave up 6 bases, with 16 bases separating them. This CDR3 comprises 14 residues. Germline V lookup: CDR1 SEHNR, CDR2 FQNEAQ (reference sequence). CDR3 nucleotide sequence: TGTGCCAGCAGTTCTACGGGGCGAGGCGATACGCAGTATTTT. Its protein product is CASSSTGRGDTQYF.

The chain recombines TRBV4-2 with TRBJ1-4; D is perhaps TRBD1 (5 bases). From germline, CDR1 is LGHNA and CDR2 YNFKEQ. The CDR3 is 16 amino acids. The V and J ends lost 0 bases and 7 bases respectively, with 15 bases between them. The CDR3 sequence is CASSQDHQGHFEKLFF. CDR3 coding DNA: TGTGCCAGCAGCCAAGATCACCAGGGTCATTTTGAAAAACTGTTTTTT.

The chain carries TRBV7-6 and TRBJ2-2; TRBD1 agrees at 10 bases. Trimming cost V 5 bases and J 3 bases; bases outside gene matches: 3. The CDR3 length is 15 residues. The germline gives CDR1 SGHVS, CDR2 FNYEAQ. The CDR3 region has the DNA TGTGCCAGCAGCATCGGGACAGGGGACACCGGGGAGCTGTTTTTT. It is translated as CASSIGTGDTGELFF. Full variable domain (outside the CDR3, taken from reference TRBV7-6 and TRBJ2-2): GAGVSQSPRYKVTKRGQDVALRCDPISGHVSLYWYRQALGQGPEFLTYFNYEAQQDKSGLPNDRFSAERPEGSISTLTIQRTEQRDSAMYRCASSIGTGDTGELFFGEGSRLTVL.

This clone appeared a few times. V usage is TRBV9 and J usage is TRBJ1-2; D is unresolved. V lost 0 bases, J lost 1 base, and 10 bases lay in between. The CDR3 extends over 15 amino acids. Germline assignment: CDR1 SGDLS and CDR2 YYNGEE. The CDR3 region is CASSVGSMGNYGYTF. CDR3 sequence (DNA): TGTGCCAGCAGCGTAGGTTCAATGGGTAACTATGGCTACACCTTC.